The following is a T cell receptor beta chain sequence with its context. This clonotype has only a few counts. The specificity of this receptor is unknown. No base quality values were provided; no much bigger clone lies one nucleotide off. The data belong to a study of T-cell memory formation after mild COVID-19 (dated by TCRdb to the early 2020s). About the full investigation: TCR sequence clusters from the two donors were found to be largely donor specific. In a couple of donors, T-cell clones that expanded and contracted after mild COVID-19 were tracked by sequencing TCRalpha and TCRbeta repertoires over time. The cohort was made up of two young adult volunteers, one female and one male, who were previously healthy. The investigation overall reported the following: Balanced CD4/CD8 phenotypes were observed for clones contracting from day 15 to 85, whereas a bias towards CD4+ was observed for a second wave of clones expanding from day 15 to 37. SARS-CoV-2 specificity was not confirmed for the second-wave clones peaking on day 37. Some responding clones were detected in pre-infection memory, which suggested that pre-existing cross-reactive memory T cells had joined the SARS-CoV-2 response. The study covered only a couple of mild cases, and larger cohorts including severe cases with pre-infection samples were considered necessary. Contracting CD4+ clones were found mainly in CM and EM memory subsets, while CD8+ clones were enriched in EMRA.

Including the terminal cysteine and phenylalanine, the CDR3 comprises 19 residues. Kept here is only the CDR3 DNA, which spans 57 bases and is read in frame from base 1. Between the V and J ends, shortened by 5 bases and 4 bases respectively, the junction contains 28 bases. The germline V gene yields LGHNA for CDR1 and YSLEER for CDR2. The listed sequencing device is Illumina NovaSeq 6000. TCRalpha and TCRbeta cDNA libraries were built by 5'RACE with constant-segment primers, adding sample barcodes and unique molecular identifiers. RNA was extracted from every sample with Trizol reagent. Libraries were amplified in two PCR steps, with a second sample barcode and Illumina TruSeq adapters added in the second step. Sequencing of libraries was performed on an Illumina NovaSeq with 2 x 150 bp paired-end reads. In the authors' own workflow: Demultiplexing of reads and collapsing into UMI-guided consensus sequences were performed with migec v1.2.7. Using mixcr v2.1.11, the UMI consensuses were aligned to TRA and TRB V and J templates and assembled into clonotypes. A clonotype was counted as expanded or contracted only if both edgeR and NoisET called the change significant, with noise models trained on biological replicates. For edgeR calls, the thresholds were a false discovery rate-adjusted p below 0.01 and a log2 fold-change of 1. PCA with hierarchical clustering of max-normalized trajectories of the 1000 most abundant clonotypes was used as exploratory dynamics analysis. Each responding clone was given a CD4 or CD8 phenotype based on the CD4+ and CD8+ repertoires, which had been sequenced separately. TCRdb itself trimmed the public reads at Q25 with fastp, ran MiXCR and retained productive beta chains. CDR3 protein duplicates are merged, each entry listing the most common genes and DNA. The V and J calls follow TCRdb's processing rather than the paper's. A total of about 560,000 distinct CDR3 sequences appear in this sample, roughly a fifth of them only once. About 8.7% of the sample rests with the top ten.

Ficoll-Paque density gradient centrifugation was used to isolate PBMCs. Sequenced: PBMCs or a T cell subset sorted from them (not recorded which). The chain was built from TRBV4-3 and TRBJ2-3, with a tentative D gene TRBD1 over 5 matching bases. The sequence came from an adult woman who had mild COVID-19 (a few samples of this study predate the infection). The sample titles of this study are shuffled in the database, so cell type and time point are left out; the donor was told from shared clones. The CDR3 is CASSIQHWWGRQQADTQYF. Here is the DNA: TGCGCCAGCAGCATTCAGCATTGGTGGGGCCGCCAGCAGGCAGATACGCAGTATTTT.